This T cell receptor beta chain was identified in a study of molecular identifiers for immune sequencing clone quantification. Across the study: In replicates, RNA from roughly 20,000 or 100,000 naive CD8 cells was split five ways, four sequenced. General study findings and limits: Clone sizes could be underestimated for highly expanded clones when identical TCR molecules share a barcode.

V was shortened by 2 bases and J by 6 bases, with 14 bases between the two germline ends. The germline V gene encodes CDR1 MDHEN and CDR2 SYDVKM. This CDR3 has 15 residues. The use of previously described methods and listed TCR primers produced the bulk TCR libraries. TCRdb re-derived calls from the PCR reads in MiXCR, one entry per CDR3 protein. This sample has 45,000 to 55,000 distinct CDR3 sequences; about a third occur once, and the top ten carry around 4%. With respect to this clonotype: Its antigen remains unidentified.

The chain couples TRBV28 to TRBJ2-1; maybe TRBD1 (6 bases). The clonotype originates from a human donor in good health. Some libraries in this study had Jurkat cell RNA spiked in. The sequenced sample consisted of naive CD8+ T cells from blood, with Jurkat cell RNA spiked in. Subset given: FACS-sorted CD8+CD4-CCR7+CD45RA+ naive T cells. In DNA form, the CDR3 reads TGTGCCAGCAGTTTAGACAGGCTTATTGGCAATGAGCAGTTCTTC. Residues: CASSLDRLIGNEQFF.